The 4 T cell receptor beta chains below all came from one sample that was sequenced in a study of patients and donors after allogeneic stem cell transplantation. Each CDR3 protein gets one entry after TCRdb re-called the RT-PCR reads with MiXCR. Among around 150,000 distinct CDR3 sequences, about two fifths were seen once, and the ten largest hold 50% to 65%. The sample taken for sequencing was blood, either unsorted or a sorted T cell fraction (not recorded which). The receptors were gathered from a human donor who was either an allogeneic HSCT recipient or a stem cell or donor lymphocyte infusion donor (not recorded which). It is not recorded whose cells these are; they may come from a transplant donor.

The chain has TRBV20-1 and TRBJ2-1; perhaps TRBD2 as D (5 bases). This CDR3 region has 13 residues. CDR1 DFQATT and CDR2 SNEGSKA come from the germline V gene (reference sequence). The CDR3: CSYRGSPGNEQFF. The CDR3 DNA sequence: TGCAGCTATAGAGGGTCCCCGGGGAATGAGCAGTTCTTC.

V usage is TRBV20-1 and J usage is TRBJ1-2; 7 bases agree with TRBD1. This CDR3 contains 14 residues. Germline V lookup: CDR1 DFQATT, CDR2 SNEGSKA (reference sequence). V shed 2 bases, J shed 3 bases, and the junction held 6 bases outside the gene matches. The CDR3 loop reads CSARTPGTDYGYTF. The CDR3 DNA follows: TGCAGTGCTAGAACCCCCGGGACAGACTATGGCTACACCTTC.

A few counts support this clonotype. This chain uses TRBV6-2 or TRBV6-3 with TRBJ2-7; D gene uncertain. Germline CDR1 reads MNHEY; CDR2 reads SVGEGT. The length of the CDR3 is 11 residues. V was pared by 2 bases and J by 6 bases, with 5 bases between. CDR3 sequence (DNA): TGTGCCAGCAGTTACCCCTCCGAGCAGTACTTC. It is translated as CASSYPSEQYF.

This clonotype has a handful of counts. The V call is TRBV27, the J call TRBJ1-5; D might be TRBD1 (5 bases). V was shortened by 8 bases and J by 4 bases, with 15 bases between the two germline ends. CDR1 is MNHEY and CDR2 is SMNVEV in the germline V gene (reference sequence). CDR3 size: 14 residues. The CDR3 here is CASRPGVVNQPQHF. The CDR3 coding sequence is TGTGCCAGCCGACCGGGGGTAGTTAATCAGCCCCAGCATTTT.